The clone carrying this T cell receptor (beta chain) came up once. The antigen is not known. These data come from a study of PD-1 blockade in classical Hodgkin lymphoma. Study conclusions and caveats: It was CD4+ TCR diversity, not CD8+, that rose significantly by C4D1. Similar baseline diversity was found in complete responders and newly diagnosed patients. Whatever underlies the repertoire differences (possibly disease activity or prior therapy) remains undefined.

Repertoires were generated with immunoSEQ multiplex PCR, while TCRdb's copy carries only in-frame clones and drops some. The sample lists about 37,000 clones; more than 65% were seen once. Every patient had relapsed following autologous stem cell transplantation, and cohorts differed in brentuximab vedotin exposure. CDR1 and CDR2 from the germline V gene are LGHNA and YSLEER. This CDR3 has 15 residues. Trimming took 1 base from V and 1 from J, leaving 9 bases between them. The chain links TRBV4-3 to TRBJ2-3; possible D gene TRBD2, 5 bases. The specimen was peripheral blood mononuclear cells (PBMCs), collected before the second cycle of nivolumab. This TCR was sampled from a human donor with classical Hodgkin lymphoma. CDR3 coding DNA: TGCGCCAGCAGCCAAGGTATCGGGGGCACAGATACGCAGTATTTT. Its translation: CASSQGIGGTDTQYF.